The 8 T cell receptor beta chains listed next were all sequenced from one sample in a study of blood T cell repertoires in COVID-19. This table comes from immunoSEQ multiplex PCR, and its TCRdb copy is limited to in-frame clones, with some not included. Of about 74,000 clones in the sample, about 91% were seen once. The sequenced material came from peripheral blood. These receptors originate from a woman older than 75 with active or convalescent COVID-19.

The chain combines TRBV6-5 with TRBJ1-5; D unresolved. V was shortened by 4 bases and J by 7 bases, with 11 bases between the two germline ends. Germline CDR1 reads MNHEY; CDR2 reads SVGAGI. The CDR3 covers 13 residues. The CDR3 DNA follows: TGTGCCAGCAGTTCCGTCGCCAGGCAGCCCCAGCATTTT. Translating gives CASSSVARQPQHF.

The chain joins TRBV9 to TRBJ2-3; 8 bases are a match to TRBD2. CDR3 length: 17 amino acids. Germline V gene sequence: CDR1 SGDLS, CDR2 YYNGEE. V lost 0 bases, J lost 8 bases, and 14 bases stayed unmatched. The DNA of the CDR3 is TGTGCCAGCAGCGTAGGAGTAGCGGGGCCTCCACGGAGTACGCAGTATTTT. It translates to CASSVGVAGPPRSTQYF.

This sequence joins TRBV27 and TRBJ1-1, with TRBD1 as a possible D gene (5 bases). CDR3 length equals 13 residues. Looked up from germline, CDR1 is MNHEY and CDR2 is SMNVEV (reference sequence). V was shortened by 5 bases and J by 1 base, with 8 bases between the two germline ends. This chain's CDR3 is CASSRGENTEAFF. CDR3 DNA sequence: TGTGCCAGCAGTCGGGGGGAGAACACTGAAGCTTTCTTT.

The chain combines TRBV12-5 with TRBJ2-3; D might be TRBD1 (6 bases). Trimming pared 1 base from V and 6 bases from J, leaving 11 bases between. The CDR3 contains 14 residues. Per germline, CDR1 LGHNT and CDR2 FRNRAP. The CDR3, as DNA: TGTGCTAGTGGTTTGGGGCGGCAGGGGGATACGCAGTATTTT. Translating it yields CASGLGRQGDTQYF.

In nucleotides, the CDR3 is TGTGCCAGCAGCTTATATGGGGCCGGGGCCAACGTCCTGACTTTC. It translates to CASSLYGAGANVLTF. V and J are TRBV7-8 and TRBJ2-6; tentatively, D is TRBD1 (5 bases). CDR1 and CDR2 from the germline V gene are SGHVS and FQNEAQ. Trimming cost V 2 bases and J 4 bases, with 9 bases left between them. CDR3 length: 15 amino acids.

The V call is TRBV11-3, the J call TRBJ2-6; D gene unclear. The CDR3 covers 11 residues. Trimming removed 3 bases from V and 8 bases from J, with 2 bases in between. CDR1 and CDR2 from the germline V gene are SGHNT and YENEEA. Written as DNA, the CDR3 is TGTGCCAGCAGCTTTACCAACGTCCTGACTTTC. This codes for CASSFTNVLTF.

The chain employs TRBV5-8 and TRBJ2-1; 12 bases line up with TRBD2. With 6 bases clipped from V and 3 bases from J, the junction kept 13 bases outside the gene matches. Germline CDR1 and CDR2: SGHTS and YDEGEE. The CDR3 is 18 amino acids. In nucleotides, the CDR3 is TGTGCCAGCATCCGGAAGCTAGCGGGAGGGCCGGTCTACAATGAGCAGTTCTTC. Residues: CASIRKLAGGPVYNEQFF.

This chain uses TRBV19 with TRBJ1-1; D is ambiguous. The V gene's germline CDR1 is LNHDA and CDR2 SQIVND (reference sequence). The CDR3 totals 12 residues. V lost 7 bases and J 5 bases, leaving 11 bases between the germline ends. The CDR3 reads CASTIGGTEAFF. CDR3 bases: TGTGCCAGTACCATTGGAGGAACTGAAGCTTTCTTT.